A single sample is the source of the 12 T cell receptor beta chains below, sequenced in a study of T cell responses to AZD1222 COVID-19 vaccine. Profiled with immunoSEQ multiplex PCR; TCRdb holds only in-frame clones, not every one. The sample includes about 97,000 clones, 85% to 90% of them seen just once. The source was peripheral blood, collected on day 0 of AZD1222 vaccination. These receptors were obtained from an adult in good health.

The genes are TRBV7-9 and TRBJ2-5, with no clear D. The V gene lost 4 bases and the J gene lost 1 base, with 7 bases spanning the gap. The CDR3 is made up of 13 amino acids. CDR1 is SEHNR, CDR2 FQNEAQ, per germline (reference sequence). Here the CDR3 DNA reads TGTGCCAGCAGCTCGGCTGGCCAAGAGACCCAGTACTTC. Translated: CASSSAGQETQYF.

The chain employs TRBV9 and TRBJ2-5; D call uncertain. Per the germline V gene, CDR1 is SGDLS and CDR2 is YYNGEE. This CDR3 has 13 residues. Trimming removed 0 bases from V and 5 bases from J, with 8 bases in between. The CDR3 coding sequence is TGTGCCAGCAGCGTAGGGCCCCAGGAGACCCAGTACTTC. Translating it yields CASSVGPQETQYF.

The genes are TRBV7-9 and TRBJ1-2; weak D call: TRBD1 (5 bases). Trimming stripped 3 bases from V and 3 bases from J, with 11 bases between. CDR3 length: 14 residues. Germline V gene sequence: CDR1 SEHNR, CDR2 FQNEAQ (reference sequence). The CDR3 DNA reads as TGTGCCAGCAGCTTTGGGGCAGGATACTATGGCTACACCTTC. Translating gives CASSFGAGYYGYTF.

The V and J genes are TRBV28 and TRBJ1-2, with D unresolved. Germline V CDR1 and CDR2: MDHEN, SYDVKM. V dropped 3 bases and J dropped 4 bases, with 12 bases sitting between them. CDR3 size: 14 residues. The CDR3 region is CASSFYDKVYGYTF. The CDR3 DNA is TGTGCCAGCAGTTTCTATGACAAGGTCTATGGCTACACCTTC.

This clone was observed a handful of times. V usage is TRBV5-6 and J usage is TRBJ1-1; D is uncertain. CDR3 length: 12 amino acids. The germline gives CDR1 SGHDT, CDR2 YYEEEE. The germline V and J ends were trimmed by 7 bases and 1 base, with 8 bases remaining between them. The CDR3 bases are TGTGCCAGCCGTTGGGGGAACACTGAAGCTTTCTTT. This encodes CASRWGNTEAFF. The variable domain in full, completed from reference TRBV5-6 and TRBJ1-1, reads DAGVTQSPTHLIKTRGQQVTLRCSPKSGHDTVSWYQQALGQGPQFIFQYYEEEERQRGNFPDRFSGHQFPNYSSELNVNALLLGDSALYLCASRWGNTEAFFGQGTRLTVV.

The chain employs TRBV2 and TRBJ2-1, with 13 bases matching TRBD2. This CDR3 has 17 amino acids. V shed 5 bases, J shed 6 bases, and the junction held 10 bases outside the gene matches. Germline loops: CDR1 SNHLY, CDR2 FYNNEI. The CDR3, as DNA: TGTGCCAGCAGTTGGACTAGCGGGAGAGGGGTGGGCAATGAGCAGTTCTTC. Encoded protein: CASSWTSGRGVGNEQFF.

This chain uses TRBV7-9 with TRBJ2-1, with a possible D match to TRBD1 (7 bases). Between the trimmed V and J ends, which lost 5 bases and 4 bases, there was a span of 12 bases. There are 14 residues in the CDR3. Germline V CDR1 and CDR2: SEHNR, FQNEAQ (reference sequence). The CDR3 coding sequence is TGTGCCAGCAGCCAGACAGGGACTTACAATGAGCAGTTCTTC. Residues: CASSQTGTYNEQFF.

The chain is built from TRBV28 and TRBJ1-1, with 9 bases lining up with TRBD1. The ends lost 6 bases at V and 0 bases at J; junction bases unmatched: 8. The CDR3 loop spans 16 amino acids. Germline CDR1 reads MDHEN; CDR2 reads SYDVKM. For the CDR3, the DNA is TGTGCCAGCAGCCCACAGGGGGCCCGAATGAACACTGAAGCTTTCTTT. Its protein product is CASSPQGARMNTEAFF. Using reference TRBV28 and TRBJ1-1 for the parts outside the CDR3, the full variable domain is DVKVTQSSRYLVKRTGEKVFLECVQDMDHENMFWYRQDPGLGLRLIYFSYDVKMKEKGDIPEGYSVSREKKERFSLILESASTNQTSMYLCASSPQGARMNTEAFFGQGTRLTVV.

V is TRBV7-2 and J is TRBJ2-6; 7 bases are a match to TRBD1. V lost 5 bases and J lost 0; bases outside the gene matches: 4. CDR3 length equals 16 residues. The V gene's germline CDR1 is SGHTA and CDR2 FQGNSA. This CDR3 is CASSKQGPSGANVLTF. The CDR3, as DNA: TGTGCCAGCAGCAAACAGGGGCCCTCTGGGGCCAACGTCCTGACTTTC.

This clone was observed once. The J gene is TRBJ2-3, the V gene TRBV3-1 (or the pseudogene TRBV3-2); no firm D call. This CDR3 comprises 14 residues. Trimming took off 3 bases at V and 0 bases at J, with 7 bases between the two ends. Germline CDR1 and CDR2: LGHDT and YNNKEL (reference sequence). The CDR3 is CASSQNPSTDTQYF. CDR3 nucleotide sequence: TGTGCCAGCAGCCAGAATCCTAGCACAGATACGCAGTATTTT.

CDR3 bases: TGTGCCAGCAGCTCCTGGCCGGGTCCGGCCCAGCATTTT. It yields the protein CASSSWPGPAQHF. V and J are TRBV5-6 and TRBJ1-5; D ambiguous. The CDR3 contains 13 residues. The germline V and J ends were trimmed by 3 bases and 11 bases, with 15 bases remaining between them. CDR1 is SGHDT, CDR2 YYEEEE, per germline.

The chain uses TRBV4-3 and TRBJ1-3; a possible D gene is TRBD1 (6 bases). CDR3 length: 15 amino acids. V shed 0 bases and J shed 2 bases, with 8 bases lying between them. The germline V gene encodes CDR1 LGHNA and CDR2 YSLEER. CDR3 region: CASSQEKGAGNTIYF. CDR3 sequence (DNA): TGCGCCAGCAGCCAAGAAAAGGGGGCTGGAAACACCATATATTTT.